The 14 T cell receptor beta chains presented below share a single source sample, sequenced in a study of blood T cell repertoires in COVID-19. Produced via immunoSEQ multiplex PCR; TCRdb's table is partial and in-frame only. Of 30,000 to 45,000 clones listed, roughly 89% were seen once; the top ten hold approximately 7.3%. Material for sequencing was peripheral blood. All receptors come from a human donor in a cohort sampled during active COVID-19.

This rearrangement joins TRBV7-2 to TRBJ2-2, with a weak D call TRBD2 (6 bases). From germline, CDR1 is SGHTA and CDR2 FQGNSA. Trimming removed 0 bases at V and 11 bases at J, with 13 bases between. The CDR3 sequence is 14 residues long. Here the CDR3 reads CASSLAAGRPELFF. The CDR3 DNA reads TGTGCCAGCAGCTTAGCGGCGGGGCGACCCGAGCTGTTTTTT.

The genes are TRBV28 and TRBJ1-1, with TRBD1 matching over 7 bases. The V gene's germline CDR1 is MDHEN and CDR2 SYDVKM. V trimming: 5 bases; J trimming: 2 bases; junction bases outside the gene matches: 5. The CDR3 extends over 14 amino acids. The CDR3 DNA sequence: TGTGCCAGCAGTCCTGGGGACAGAAACACTGAAGCTTTCTTT. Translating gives CASSPGDRNTEAFF.

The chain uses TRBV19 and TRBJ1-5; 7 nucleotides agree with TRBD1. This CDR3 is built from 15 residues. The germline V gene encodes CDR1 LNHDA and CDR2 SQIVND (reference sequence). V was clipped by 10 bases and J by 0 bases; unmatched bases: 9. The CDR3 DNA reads TGTGCCACGCACAGGGGTCGGGATAGCAATCAGCCCCAGCATTTT. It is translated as CATHRGRDSNQPQHF.

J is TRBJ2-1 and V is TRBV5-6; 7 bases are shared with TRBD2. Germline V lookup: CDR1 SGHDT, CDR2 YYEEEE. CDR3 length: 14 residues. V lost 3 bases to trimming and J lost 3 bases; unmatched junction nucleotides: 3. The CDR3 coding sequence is TGTGCCAGCAGCTCCGGGACTAACTACAATGAGCAGTTCTTC. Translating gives CASSSGTNYNEQFF.

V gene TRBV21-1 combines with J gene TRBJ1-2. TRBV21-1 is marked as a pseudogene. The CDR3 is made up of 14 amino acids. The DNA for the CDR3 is TGTGCCAGCAGCAAAGGAGCGGGGAACTATGGCTACACCTTC. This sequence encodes CASSKGAGNYGYTF.

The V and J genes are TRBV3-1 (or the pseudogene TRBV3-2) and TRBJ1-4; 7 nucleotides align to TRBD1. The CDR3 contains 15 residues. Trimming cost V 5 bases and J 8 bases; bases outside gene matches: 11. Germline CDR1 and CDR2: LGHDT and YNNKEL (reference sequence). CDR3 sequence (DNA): TGTGCCAGCAGCGCCCACAGGGGCTTTAGGGAAAAACTGTTTTTT. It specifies CASSAHRGFREKLFF.

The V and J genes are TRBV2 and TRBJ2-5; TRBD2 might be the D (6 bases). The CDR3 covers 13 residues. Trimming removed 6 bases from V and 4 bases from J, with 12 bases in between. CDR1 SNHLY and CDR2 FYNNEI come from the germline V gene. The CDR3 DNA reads TGTGCCAGCAGAATACGACTAGGAGAGACCCAGTACTTC. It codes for CASRIRLGETQYF.

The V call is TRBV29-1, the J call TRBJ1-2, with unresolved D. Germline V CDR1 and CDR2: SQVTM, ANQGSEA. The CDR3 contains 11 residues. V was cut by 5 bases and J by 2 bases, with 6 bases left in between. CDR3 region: CSVWQNYGYTF. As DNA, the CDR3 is TGCAGCGTTTGGCAGAACTATGGCTACACCTTC.

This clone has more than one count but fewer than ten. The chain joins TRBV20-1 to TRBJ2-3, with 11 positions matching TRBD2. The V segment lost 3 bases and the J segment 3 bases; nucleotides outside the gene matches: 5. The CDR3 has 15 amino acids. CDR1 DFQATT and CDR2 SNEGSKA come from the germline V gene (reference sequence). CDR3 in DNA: TGCAGTGCTAGTACTAGCGGGGGAGGGACAGATACGCAGTATTTT. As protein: CSASTSGGGTDTQYF.

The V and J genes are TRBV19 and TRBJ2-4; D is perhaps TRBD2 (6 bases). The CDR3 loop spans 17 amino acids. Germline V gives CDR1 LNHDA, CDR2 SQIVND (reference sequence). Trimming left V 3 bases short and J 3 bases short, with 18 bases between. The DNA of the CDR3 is TGTGCCAGTAGTATCCGTGCGGGGAGTATGGTCAAAAACATTCAGTACTTC. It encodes CASSIRAGSMVKNIQYF.

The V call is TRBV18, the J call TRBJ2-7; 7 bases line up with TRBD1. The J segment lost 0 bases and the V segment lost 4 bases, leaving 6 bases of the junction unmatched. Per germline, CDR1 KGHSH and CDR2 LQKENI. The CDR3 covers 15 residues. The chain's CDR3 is CASSLSGDSSYEQYF. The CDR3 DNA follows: TGTGCCAGCTCACTGAGTGGGGACAGCTCCTACGAGCAGTACTTC.

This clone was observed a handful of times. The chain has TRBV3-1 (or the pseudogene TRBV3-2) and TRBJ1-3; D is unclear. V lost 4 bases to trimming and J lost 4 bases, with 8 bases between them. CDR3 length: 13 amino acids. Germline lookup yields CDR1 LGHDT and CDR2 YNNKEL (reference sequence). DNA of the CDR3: TGTGCCAGCAGCCCCCCTCCCGGAAACACCATATATTTT. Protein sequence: CASSPPPGNTIYF.

The DNA for the CDR3 is TGTGCCAGCAGTTCCACAGGGACATCGGGCACAGATACGCAGTATTTT. It yields the protein CASSSTGTSGTDTQYF. This chain connects TRBV28 to TRBJ2-3; possible D gene TRBD1, 6 bases. V was shortened by 4 bases and J by 1 base, with 15 bases between the two germline ends. The CDR3 runs 16 residues. The germline CDR1 and CDR2 sequences are MDHEN and SYDVKM.

This chain's CDR3 is CASSPPEQGLNEQYF. In DNA, the CDR3 is TGTGCCAGCTCACCACCGGAACAGGGATTAAACGAGCAGTACTTC. The V gene is TRBV18, the J gene TRBJ2-7; D is perhaps TRBD1 (6 bases). This CDR3 is built from 15 residues. CDR1 and CDR2 from the germline V gene are KGHSH and LQKENI. Trimming pared 0 bases from V and 5 bases from J, leaving 14 bases between.